This is a list of T cell receptor beta chains from one sample in a study of cytomegalovirus exposure and HLA in healthy donors. Sequencing used immunoSEQ multiplex PCR; TCRdb keeps in-frame clones, though not all of them. Among 100,000 to 150,000 clones listed, about 66% were seen once. Specimen: PBMCs. The source of these receptors is a man aged 25-45 years in good health and CMV-seropositive. CDR3s include the opening cysteine and the closing phenylalanine or tryptophan. The D gene is left open where the match is weak. Clone size is stated in some rows and not others, as once, few, many or a class when expanded.

d_call j_call clone_size v_call cdr3_aa cdr3_nt
. TRBJ1-6 . TRBV5-1 CASSYTGYSPLHF TGCGCCAGCAGCTATACGGGTTATTCACCCCTCCACTTT
TRBD2 TRBJ2-3 . TRBV27 CASKRGSTDTQYF TGTGCCAGCAAGCGGGGCAGCACAGATACGCAGTATTTT
TRBD1 TRBJ2-7 . TRBV5-6 CASSARDRVFEQYF TGTGCCAGCAGCGCCCGGGACAGGGTATTCGAGCAGTACTTC
. TRBJ2-4 . TRBV18 CASKTGSKNIQYF TGTGCCAGTAAGACAGGATCCAAAAACATTCAGTACTTC
. TRBJ2-5 . TRBV5-4 CASSLAGWGRETQYF TGTGCCAGCAGCTTGGCCGGGTGGGGCCGGGAGACCCAGTACTTC
. TRBJ2-5 . TRBV10-3 CAISEKTGPWETQYF TGTGCCATCAGTGAGAAGACAGGTCCGTGGGAGACCCAGTACTTC
TRBD2 TRBJ2-7 . TRBV6-5 CASSYGTGGVPYEQYF TGTGCCAGCAGTTACGGGACGGGGGGGGTGCCCTACGAGCAGTACTTC
. TRBJ1-4 . TRBV27 CASSYNEKLFF TGTGCCAGCAGCTACAATGAAAAACTGTTTTTT
. TRBJ1-3 few TRBV28 CASSTPGIYFGNTIYF TGTGCCAGCAGTACCCCCGGGATTTACTTTGGAAACACCATATATTTT
. TRBJ2-7 . TRBV11-2 CASSPPASGGGSYEQYF TGTGCCAGCAGCCCCCCGGCTAGCGGAGGGGGCTCCTACGAGCAGTACTTC
TRBD1 TRBJ2-5 few TRBV6-5 CASSYRGHGETQYF TGTGCCAGCAGTTACAGGGGGCACGGAGAGACCCAGTACTTC
. TRBJ2-6 . TRBV11-3 CASSGALSGANVLTF TGTGCCAGCAGTGGGGCCCTCTCTGGGGCCAACGTCCTGACTTTC
. TRBJ1-1 . TRBV7-9 CASSPSNGGTEAFF TGTGCCAGCAGTCCTAGTAACGGCGGCACTGAAGCTTTCTTT
. TRBJ1-5 . TRBV10-3 CAISDSRRDNQPQHF TGTGCCATCAGTGATTCTCGGAGGGACAATCAGCCCCAGCATTTT
. TRBJ2-2 few TRBV5-1 CASSLGDTNTGELFF TGCGCCAGCAGCTTGGGGGACACGAACACCGGGGAGCTGTTTTTT
TRBD1 TRBJ2-7 . TRBV5-1 CASSLGQGRGEQYF TGCGCCAGCAGCCTAGGACAGGGACGAGGCGAGCAGTACTTC
. TRBJ2-2 once TRBV9 CASGQTNTGELFF TGTGCCAGCGGACAAACGAACACCGGGGAGCTGTTTTTT
. TRBJ1-2 few TRBV27 CASSPTIRGVGYTF TGTGCCAGCAGTCCCACGATTCGGGGAGTTGGCTACACCTTC
TRBD1 TRBJ1-5 . TRBV27 CASSGRDRGQGLNQPQHF TGTGCCAGCAGTGGACGGGATAGGGGACAGGGGCTCAATCAGCCCCAGCATTTT
TRBD2 TRBJ2-7 once TRBV7-2 CASSSILAVSYEQYF TGTGCCAGCAGCTCGATACTAGCGGTCTCCTACGAGCAGTACTTC
. TRBJ2-7 . TRBV28 CASSDSFRSSYEQYF TGTGCCAGCAGCGACAGCTTTAGGAGCTCCTACGAGCAGTACTTC
. TRBJ2-2 . TRBV4-1 CASSHSRPRTGELFF TGCGCCAGCAGCCATTCCCGACCTAGGACCGGGGAGCTGTTTTTT